The next 6 T cell receptor beta chains were all read from a single sample in a study of regulatory T cells in long-lasting Graves disease. Time point denoted: newly diagnosed GD, antithyroid drugs for less than 3 months. From RNA extracted from PBMCs, the TCR library was made. The TCR beta library used iRepertoire HTBI primers with Arm-PCR amplification of CDR3. A single record per CDR3 protein comes from TCRdb applying MiXCR to the multiplex PCR reads. The table lists a few hundred thousand distinct CDR3 sequences, approximately 10% of them singletons, with approximately 17% in the top ten. The same specimen was also included in a second study, on T cells in Graves' hyperthyroidism and ophthalmopathy.

This sample comprised peripheral blood mononuclear cells (PBMCs), obtained at new diagnosis, from a patient treated with antithyroid drugs. The receptor source for this set is a young woman with Graves disease.

In this sample, this clonotype turned up many times. This sequence joins TRBV28 and TRBJ1-4; possibly TRBD1 for D (6 bases). Germline assignment: CDR1 MDHEN and CDR2 SYDVKM. V was clipped by 5 bases and J by 8 bases, with 12 bases between them. The CDR3 is made up of 13 amino acids. The CDR3, as DNA: TGTGCCAGCAGTACCAGTGACAGGGAAAAACTGTTTTTT. Translated, it gives CASSTSDREKLFF.

This clonotype occurred many times. The CDR3 here is CASSPGLSQPQHF. The CDR3 DNA sequence: TGTGCCAGCAGTCCAGGCCTCTCACAGCCCCAGCATTTT. The V call is TRBV2, the J call TRBJ1-5; D is uncertain. The V and J ends lost 5 bases and 7 bases respectively, with 12 bases between them. The CDR3 is 13 residues long. Germline V CDR1 and CDR2: SNHLY, FYNNEI.

This clonotype showed up just a few times. The V call is TRBV19, the J call TRBJ2-2, with D possibly being TRBD2 (5 bases). This CDR3 contains 16 residues. Looked up from germline, CDR1 is LNHDA and CDR2 is SQIVND (reference sequence). V dropped 3 bases and J dropped 0 bases, with 11 bases sitting between them. CDR3 loop: CASSMAGEANTGELFF. The CDR3, as DNA: TGTGCCAGTAGTATGGCCGGGGAAGCGAACACCGGGGAGCTGTTTTTT. The complete variable domain, with remaining parts taken from reference TRBV19 and TRBJ2-2, reads DGGITQSPKYLFRKEGQNVTLSCEQNLNHDAMYWYRQDPGQGLRLIYYSQIVNDFQKGDIAEGYSVSREKKESFPLTVTSAQKNPTAFYLCASSMAGEANTGELFFGEGSRLTVL.

The chain is built from TRBV6-1 and TRBJ1-5; unclear D gene. CDR3 length: 14 amino acids. The germline V and J ends were trimmed by 5 bases and 0 bases, with 8 bases remaining between them. CDR1 and CDR2 from the germline V gene are MNHNS and SASEGT. The CDR3 DNA is TGTGCCAGCAGTACCTACAGTAGCAATCAGCCCCAGCATTTT. Residues: CASSTYSSNQPQHF.

CDR3 sequence: CASSLIRWQSSGLKTQYF. The CDR3 DNA follows: TGCGCCAGCAGCTTGATCCGATGGCAGTCTAGCGGTCTGAAGACCCAGTACTTC. This sequence joins TRBV5-1 and TRBJ2-5, with 7 bases fitting TRBD2. Germline CDR1 reads SGHRS; CDR2 reads YFSETQ. Trimming removed 1 base from V and 6 bases from J; junction bases left unmatched: 18. The CDR3 contains 18 residues.

This clonotype occurred many times. The V and J genes are TRBV12-3 or TRBV12-4 and TRBJ1-5; D remains unclear. The V and J ends lost 2 bases and 6 bases respectively, with 20 bases between them. There are 17 residues in the CDR3. CDR3 protein: CASSLSSRLGRGQPQHF. CDR3 bases: TGTGCCAGCAGTTTATCGTCGAGATTGGGTCGAGGTCAGCCCCAGCATTTT.